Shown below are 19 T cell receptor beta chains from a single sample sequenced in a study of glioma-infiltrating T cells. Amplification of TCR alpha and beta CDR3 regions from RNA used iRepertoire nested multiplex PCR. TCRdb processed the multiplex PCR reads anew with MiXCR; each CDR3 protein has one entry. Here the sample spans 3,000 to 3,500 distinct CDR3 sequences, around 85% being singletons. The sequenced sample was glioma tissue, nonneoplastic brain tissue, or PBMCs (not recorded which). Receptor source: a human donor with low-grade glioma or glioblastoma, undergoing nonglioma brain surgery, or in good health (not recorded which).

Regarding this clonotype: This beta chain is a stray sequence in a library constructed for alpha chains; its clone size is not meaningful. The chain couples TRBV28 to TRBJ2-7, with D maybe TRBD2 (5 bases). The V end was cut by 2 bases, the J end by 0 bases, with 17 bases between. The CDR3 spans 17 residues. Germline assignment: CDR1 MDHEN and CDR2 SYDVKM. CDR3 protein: CASSLGSLGGSSYEQYF. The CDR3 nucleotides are TGTGCCAGCAGTTTAGGAAGCCTCGGTGGGAGCTCCTACGAGCAGTACTTC.

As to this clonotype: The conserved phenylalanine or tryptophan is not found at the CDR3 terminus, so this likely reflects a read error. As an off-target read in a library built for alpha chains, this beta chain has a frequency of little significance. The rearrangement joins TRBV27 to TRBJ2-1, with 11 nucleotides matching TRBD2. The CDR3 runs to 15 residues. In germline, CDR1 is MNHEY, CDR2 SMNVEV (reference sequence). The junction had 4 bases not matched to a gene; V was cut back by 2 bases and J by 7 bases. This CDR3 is CASSLRGLAENEQFL. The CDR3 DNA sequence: TGTGCCAGCAGTTTAAGGGGACTAGCGGAGAATGAGCAGTTCTTA.

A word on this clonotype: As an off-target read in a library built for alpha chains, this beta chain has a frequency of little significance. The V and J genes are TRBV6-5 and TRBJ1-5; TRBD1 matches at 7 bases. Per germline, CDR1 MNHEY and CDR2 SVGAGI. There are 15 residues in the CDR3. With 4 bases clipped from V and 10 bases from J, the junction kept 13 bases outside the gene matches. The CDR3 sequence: CASSSSTGYGHPQHF. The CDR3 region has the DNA TGTGCCAGCAGTTCCTCGACAGGGTATGGTCACCCCCAGCATTTT.

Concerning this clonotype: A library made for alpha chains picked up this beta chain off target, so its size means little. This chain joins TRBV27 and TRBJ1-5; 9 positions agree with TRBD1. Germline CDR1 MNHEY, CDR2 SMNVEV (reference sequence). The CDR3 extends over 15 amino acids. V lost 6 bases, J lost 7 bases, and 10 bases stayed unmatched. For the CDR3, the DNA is TGTGCCAGCAGATATACAGGGGGCGCGATACAGCCCCAGCATTTT. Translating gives CASRYTGGAIQPQHF.

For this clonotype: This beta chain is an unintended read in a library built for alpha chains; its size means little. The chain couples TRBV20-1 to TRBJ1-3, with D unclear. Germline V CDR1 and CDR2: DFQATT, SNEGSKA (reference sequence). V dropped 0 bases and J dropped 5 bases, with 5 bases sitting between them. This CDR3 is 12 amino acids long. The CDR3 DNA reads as TGCAGTGCTAGAGATGATAGAAACACCATATATTTT. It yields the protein CSARDDRNTIYF.

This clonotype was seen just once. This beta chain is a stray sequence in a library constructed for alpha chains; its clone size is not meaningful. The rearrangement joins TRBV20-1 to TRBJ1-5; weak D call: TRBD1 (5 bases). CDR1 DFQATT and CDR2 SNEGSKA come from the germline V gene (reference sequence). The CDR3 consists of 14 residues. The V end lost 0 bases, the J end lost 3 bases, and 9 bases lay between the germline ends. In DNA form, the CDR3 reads TGCAGTGCTAGAGATGGGGGACCCAATCAGCCCCAGCATTTT. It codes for CSARDGGPNQPQHF.

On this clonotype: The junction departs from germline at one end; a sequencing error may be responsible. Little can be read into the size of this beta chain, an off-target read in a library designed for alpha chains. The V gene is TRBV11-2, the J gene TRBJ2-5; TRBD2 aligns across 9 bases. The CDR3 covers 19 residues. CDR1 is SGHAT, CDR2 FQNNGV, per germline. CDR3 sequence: CASSQDLLGTSNLQETQYF. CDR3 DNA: TGCGCCAGCAGCCAAGATTTGTTAGGGACTAGCAACCTCCAAGAGACCCAGTACTTC.

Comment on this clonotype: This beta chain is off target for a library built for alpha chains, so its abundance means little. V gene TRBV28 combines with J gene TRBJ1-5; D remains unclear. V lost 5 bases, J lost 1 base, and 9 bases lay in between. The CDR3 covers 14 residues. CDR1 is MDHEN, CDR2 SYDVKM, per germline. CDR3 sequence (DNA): TGTGCCAGCAGTCGACACGTAAGCAATCAGCCCCAGCATTTT. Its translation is CASSRHVSNQPQHF.

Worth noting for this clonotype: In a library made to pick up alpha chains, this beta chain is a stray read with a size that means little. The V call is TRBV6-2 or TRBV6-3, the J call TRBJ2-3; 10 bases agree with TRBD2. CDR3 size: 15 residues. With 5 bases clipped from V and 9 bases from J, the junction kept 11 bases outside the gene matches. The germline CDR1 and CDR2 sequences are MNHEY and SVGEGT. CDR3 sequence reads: CASSGPSGGFQTQYF. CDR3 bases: TGTGCCAGCAGTGGACCTAGCGGGGGCTTCCAGACGCAGTATTTT.

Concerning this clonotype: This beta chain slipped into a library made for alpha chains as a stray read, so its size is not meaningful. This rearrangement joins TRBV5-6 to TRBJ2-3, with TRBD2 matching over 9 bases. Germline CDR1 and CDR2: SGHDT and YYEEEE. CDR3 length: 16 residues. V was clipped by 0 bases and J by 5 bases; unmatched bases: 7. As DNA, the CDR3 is TGTGCCAGCAGCTTGGTGATAGCGGGAGATGGAGATACGCAGTATTTT. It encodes CASSLVIAGDGDTQYF.

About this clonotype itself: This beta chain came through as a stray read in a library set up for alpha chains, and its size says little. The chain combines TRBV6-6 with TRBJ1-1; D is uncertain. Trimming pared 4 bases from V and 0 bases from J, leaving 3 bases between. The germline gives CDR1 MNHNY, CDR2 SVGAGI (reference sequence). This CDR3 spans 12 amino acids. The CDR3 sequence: CASSFLNTEAFF. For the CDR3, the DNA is TGTGCCAGCAGTTTCCTGAACACTGAAGCTTTCTTT.

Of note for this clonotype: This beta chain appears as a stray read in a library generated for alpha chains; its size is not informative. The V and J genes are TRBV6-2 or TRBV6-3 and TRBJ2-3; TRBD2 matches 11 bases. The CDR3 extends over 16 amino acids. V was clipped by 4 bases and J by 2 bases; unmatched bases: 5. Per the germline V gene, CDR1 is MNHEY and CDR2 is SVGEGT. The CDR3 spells CASSSGTSGYTDTQYF. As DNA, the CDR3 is TGTGCCAGCAGTTCCGGGACTAGCGGATACACAGATACGCAGTATTTT.

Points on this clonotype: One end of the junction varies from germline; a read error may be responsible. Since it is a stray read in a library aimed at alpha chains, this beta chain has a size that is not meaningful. CDR3 DNA sequence: TGTGCCAACAGCCAGTGGGGTTTTGATACGCAGTATTTT. This codes for CANSQWGFDTQYF. This chain links TRBV7-2 with TRBJ2-3; D is unresolved. Germline V gene data show CDR1 as SGHTA and CDR2 as FQGNSA. This CDR3 is 13 amino acids long.

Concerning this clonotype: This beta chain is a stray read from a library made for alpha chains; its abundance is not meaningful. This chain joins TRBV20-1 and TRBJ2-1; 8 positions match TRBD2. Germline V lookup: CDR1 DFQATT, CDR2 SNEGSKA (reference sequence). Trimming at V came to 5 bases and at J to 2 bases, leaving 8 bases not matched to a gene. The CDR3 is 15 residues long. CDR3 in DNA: TGCAGTGCTTCTAATGCGGGGGGCGCCTACAATGAGCAGTTCTTC. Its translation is CSASNAGGAYNEQFF.

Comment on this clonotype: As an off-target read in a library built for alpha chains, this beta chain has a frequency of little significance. CDR3 coding DNA: TGTGCCAGCTCTTATGGAAGTCTGGGGACCCAGTACTTC. This sequence encodes CASSYGSLGTQYF. The J gene is TRBJ2-5, the V gene TRBV27; D unresolved. Germline assignment: CDR1 MNHEY and CDR2 SMNVEV (reference sequence). CDR3 length: 13 amino acids. V was pared by 8 bases and J by 7 bases, with 17 bases between.

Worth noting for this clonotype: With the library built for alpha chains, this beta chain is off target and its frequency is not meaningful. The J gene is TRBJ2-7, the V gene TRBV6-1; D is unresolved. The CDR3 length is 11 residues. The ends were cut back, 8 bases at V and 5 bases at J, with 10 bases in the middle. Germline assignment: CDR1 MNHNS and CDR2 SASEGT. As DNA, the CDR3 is TGTGCCAGCGAGGATGGTGACGAGCAGTACTTC. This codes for CASEDGDEQYF.

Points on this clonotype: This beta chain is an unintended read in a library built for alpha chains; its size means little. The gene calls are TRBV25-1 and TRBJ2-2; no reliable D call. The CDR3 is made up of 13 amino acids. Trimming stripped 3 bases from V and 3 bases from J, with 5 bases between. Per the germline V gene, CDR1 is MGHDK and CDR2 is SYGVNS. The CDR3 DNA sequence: TGTGCCAGCAGTGATATGTACACCGGGGAGCTGTTTTTT. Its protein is CASSDMYTGELFF.

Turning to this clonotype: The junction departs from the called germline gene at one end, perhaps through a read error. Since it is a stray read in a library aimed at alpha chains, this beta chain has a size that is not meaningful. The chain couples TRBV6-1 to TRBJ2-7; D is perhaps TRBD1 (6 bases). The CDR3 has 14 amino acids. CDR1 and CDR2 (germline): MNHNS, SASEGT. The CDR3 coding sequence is TGTGCCAGCAGAATACAGGGTACCTCCTACGAACAGTACTTC. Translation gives CASRIQGTSYEQYF.

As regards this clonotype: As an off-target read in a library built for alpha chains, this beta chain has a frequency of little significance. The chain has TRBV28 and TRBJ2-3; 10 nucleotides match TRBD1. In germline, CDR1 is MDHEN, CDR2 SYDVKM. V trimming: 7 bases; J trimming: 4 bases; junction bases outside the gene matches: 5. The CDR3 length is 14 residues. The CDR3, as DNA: TGTGCCAGCACCAGACAGGGGGCCTCAGATACGCAGTATTTT. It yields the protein CASTRQGASDTQYF.